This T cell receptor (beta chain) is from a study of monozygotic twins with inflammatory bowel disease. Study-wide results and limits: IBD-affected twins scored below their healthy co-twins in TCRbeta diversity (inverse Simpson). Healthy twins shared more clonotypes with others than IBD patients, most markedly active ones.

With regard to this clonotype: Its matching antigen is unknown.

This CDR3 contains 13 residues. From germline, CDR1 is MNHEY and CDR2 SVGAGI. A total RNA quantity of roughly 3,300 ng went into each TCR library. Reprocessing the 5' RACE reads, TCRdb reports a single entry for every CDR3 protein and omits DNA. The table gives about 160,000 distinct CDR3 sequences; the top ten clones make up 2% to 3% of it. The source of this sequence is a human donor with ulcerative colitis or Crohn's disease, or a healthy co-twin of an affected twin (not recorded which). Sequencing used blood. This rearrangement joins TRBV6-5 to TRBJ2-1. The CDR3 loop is CASTKSSYNEQFF.